A selection of T cell receptor beta chains follows, all from one sample in a study of cytomegalovirus exposure and HLA in healthy donors. The protocol was immunoSEQ multiplex PCR, while the TCRdb copy is restricted to in-frame clones and leaves out a portion. The sample has about 190,000 clones; about 83% are singletons. What was sequenced was PBMCs. These receptors all come from a young woman in good health and CMV-seropositive. Both conserved end residues are part of each CDR3. The D gene is left open where the match is weak. Clone size appears in some rows only: once, few, many, or a class for an expanded clone.

clone_size: NA
j_call: TRBJ1-4
d_call: TRBD1
v_call: TRBV28
cdr3_aa: CASSRLETGGEKLFF
cdr3_nt: TGTGCCAGCAGTCGTTTAGAGACAGGGGGAGAAAAACTGTTTTTT

clone_size: NA
j_call: TRBJ2-6
d_call: NA
v_call: TRBV10-3
cdr3_aa: CAISMQGSGANVLTF
cdr3_nt: TGTGCCATCAGTATGCAGGGCTCTGGGGCCAACGTCCTGACTTTC

clone_size: NA
j_call: TRBJ2-7
d_call: NA
v_call: TRBV7-2
cdr3_aa: CASSSNYEQYF
cdr3_nt: TGTGCCAGCAGCTCAAATTACGAGCAGTACTTC

clone_size: NA
j_call: TRBJ2-2
d_call: NA
v_call: TRBV4-1
cdr3_aa: CASRRLGISGELFF
cdr3_nt: TGCGCCAGCAGAAGACTAGGGATTTCCGGGGAGCTGTTTTTT

clone_size: NA
j_call: TRBJ2-3
d_call: NA
v_call: TRBV15
cdr3_aa: CATSGAQGTDTQYF
cdr3_nt: TGTGCCACCAGCGGGGCCCAAGGCACAGATACGCAGTATTTT

clone_size: NA
j_call: TRBJ2-5
d_call: TRBD1
v_call: TRBV4-1
cdr3_aa: CASSQWTGGETQYF
cdr3_nt: TGCGCCAGCAGCCAATGGACAGGAGGAGAGACCCAGTACTTC

clone_size: few
j_call: TRBJ2-1
d_call: NA
v_call: TRBV7-7
cdr3_aa: CASSVNSSYNEQFF
cdr3_nt: TGTGCTAGCAGCGTAAACAGCTCCTACAATGAGCAGTTCTTC

clone_size: NA
j_call: TRBJ1-2
d_call: NA
v_call: TRBV5-8
cdr3_aa: CATDLHYGYTF
cdr3_nt: TGTGCCACCGATCTACACTATGGCTACACCTTC

clone_size: NA
j_call: TRBJ2-3
d_call: TRBD2
v_call: TRBV7-8
cdr3_aa: CASSLSGGAGDTQYF
cdr3_nt: TGTGCCAGCAGCTTATCGGGGGGGGCCGGAGATACGCAGTATTTT

clone_size: few
j_call: TRBJ2-1
d_call: NA
v_call: TRBV15
cdr3_aa: CATSKELVTEQFF
cdr3_nt: TGTGCCACCAGCAAGGAACTAGTAACTGAGCAGTTCTTC

clone_size: NA
j_call: TRBJ2-3
d_call: NA
v_call: TRBV29-1
cdr3_aa: CSTRDTGGDTQYF
cdr3_nt: TGCAGCACCCGGGACACGGGGGGAGATACGCAGTATTTT

clone_size: NA
j_call: TRBJ2-3
d_call: TRBD2
v_call: TRBV7-9
cdr3_aa: CASSLYPGGPGTDTQYF
cdr3_nt: TGTGCCAGCAGCTTATACCCGGGGGGGCCGGGCACAGATACGCAGTATTTT

clone_size: few
j_call: TRBJ2-7
d_call: NA
v_call: TRBV5-4
cdr3_aa: CASHIGAYEQYF
cdr3_nt: TGTGCCAGCCACATCGGGGCCTACGAGCAGTACTTC

clone_size: NA
j_call: TRBJ2-5
d_call: TRBD1
v_call: TRBV5-6
cdr3_aa: CASSLGDRGLTQYF
cdr3_nt: TGTGCCAGCAGCCTGGGAGACAGGGGGTTGACCCAGTACTTC

clone_size: NA
j_call: TRBJ2-3
d_call: TRBD1
v_call: TRBV7-9
cdr3_aa: CASSPRQGWVPDTQYF
cdr3_nt: TGTGCCAGCAGCCCCAGACAGGGGTGGGTTCCAGATACGCAGTATTTT

clone_size: NA
j_call: TRBJ2-3
d_call: TRBD2
v_call: TRBV10-3
cdr3_aa: CATRGGSSDTQYF
cdr3_nt: TGTGCCACCCGGGGGGGTTCTAGTGATACGCAGTATTTT

clone_size: NA
j_call: TRBJ2-1
d_call: NA
v_call: TRBV13
cdr3_aa: CASSLPKRGLNEQFF
cdr3_nt: TGTGCCAGCAGCTTACCTAAAAGGGGTTTGAATGAGCAGTTCTTC

clone_size: many
j_call: TRBJ2-7
d_call: NA
v_call: TRBV6-5
cdr3_aa: CASSYSNSGNEQYF
cdr3_nt: TGTGCCAGCAGTTACTCGAATTCGGGAAACGAGCAGTACTTC

clone_size: NA
j_call: TRBJ2-3
d_call: TRBD2
v_call: TRBV6-5
cdr3_aa: CASSFSGGGTDTQYF
cdr3_nt: TGTGCCAGCAGTTTTAGCGGGGGGGGCACAGATACGCAGTATTTT

clone_size: few
j_call: TRBJ2-4
d_call: NA
v_call: TRBV4-1
cdr3_aa: CASSQGPGFTENIQYF
cdr3_nt: TGCGCCAGCAGCCAAGGGCCGGGGTTTACGGAAAACATTCAGTACTTC

clone_size: NA
j_call: TRBJ2-7
d_call: TRBD2
v_call: TRBV2
cdr3_aa: CASLAGQTYEQYF
cdr3_nt: TGTGCCAGTCTAGCGGGACAAACCTACGAGCAGTACTTC

clone_size: NA
j_call: TRBJ2-3
d_call: NA
v_call: TRBV5-6
cdr3_aa: CASSPGQRTDTQYF
cdr3_nt: TGTGCCAGCAGCCCGGGACAAAGGACAGATACGCAGTATTTT

clone_size: NA
j_call: TRBJ2-7
d_call: NA
v_call: TRBV10-2
cdr3_aa: CASGERDYEQYF
cdr3_nt: TGCGCCAGCGGAGAGAGGGACTACGAGCAGTACTTC

clone_size: NA
j_call: TRBJ1-1
d_call: NA
v_call: TRBV6-1
cdr3_aa: CASSVRMNTEAFF
cdr3_nt: TGTGCCAGCAGTGTCAGGATGAACACTGAAGCTTTCTTT

clone_size: few
j_call: TRBJ2-7
d_call: NA
v_call: TRBV5-6
cdr3_aa: CASSSAGPSYEQYF
cdr3_nt: TGTGCCAGCAGCTCCGCGGGACCTTCCTACGAGCAGTACTTC

clone_size: NA
j_call: TRBJ1-6
d_call: NA
v_call: TRBV5-1
cdr3_aa: CASSLTRIDNSPLHF
cdr3_nt: TGCGCCAGCAGCCTGACCAGGATTGACAATTCACCCCTCCACTTT

clone_size: NA
j_call: TRBJ2-1
d_call: NA
v_call: TRBV2
cdr3_aa: CASGVIPGFSYNEQFF
cdr3_nt: TGTGCCAGCGGAGTGATCCCCGGATTTTCCTACAATGAGCAGTTCTTC

clone_size: NA
j_call: TRBJ1-1
d_call: NA
v_call: TRBV6-5
cdr3_aa: CASRQEWTEAFF
cdr3_nt: TGTGCCAGCCGACAGGAGTGGACTGAAGCTTTCTTT

clone_size: NA
j_call: TRBJ1-1
d_call: NA
v_call: TRBV6-6
cdr3_aa: CASSYTGLDRTLEAFF
cdr3_nt: TGTGCCAGCAGTTACACGGGCCTCGACAGGACCCTTGAAGCTTTCTTT

clone_size: NA
j_call: TRBJ2-7
d_call: TRBD1
v_call: TRBV9
cdr3_aa: CASTKGTGETYEQYF
cdr3_nt: TGTGCCAGCACGAAGGGGACAGGGGAAACTTACGAGCAGTACTTC

clone_size: few
j_call: TRBJ2-7
d_call: NA
v_call: TRBV10-3
cdr3_aa: CAISRTDNPYEQYF
cdr3_nt: TGTGCCATCAGCCGGACAGATAACCCCTACGAGCAGTACTTC

clone_size: few
j_call: TRBJ2-7
d_call: NA
v_call: TRBV27
cdr3_aa: CASRGRDQWDYEQYF
cdr3_nt: TGTGCCAGCAGAGGGAGAGACCAATGGGATTACGAGCAGTACTTC

clone_size: NA
j_call: TRBJ2-1
d_call: NA
v_call: TRBV19
cdr3_aa: CASINSYNEQFF
cdr3_nt: TGTGCCAGTATAAACTCCTACAATGAGCAGTTCTTC

clone_size: NA
j_call: TRBJ1-4
d_call: NA
v_call: TRBV5-6
cdr3_aa: CASSLRRTSFKLFF
cdr3_nt: TGTGCCAGCAGCTTGCGGAGGACCTCTTTCAAACTGTTTTTT

clone_size: once
j_call: TRBJ2-7
d_call: NA
v_call: TRBV7-9
cdr3_aa: CASSPGDYEQYF
cdr3_nt: TGTGCCAGCAGCCCAGGGGACTACGAGCAGTACTTC

clone_size: NA
j_call: TRBJ2-5
d_call: NA
v_call: TRBV7-2
cdr3_aa: CASSLALGVGPGRGGTQYF
cdr3_nt: TGTGCCAGCAGCTTAGCGCTGGGAGTTGGTCCAGGGAGGGGGGGGACCCAGTACTTC

clone_size: NA
j_call: TRBJ1-6
d_call: TRBD1
v_call: TRBV9
cdr3_aa: CASSDPPDRTYNSPLHF
cdr3_nt: TGTGCCAGCAGCGACCCCCCGGACAGGACCTATAATTCACCCCTCCACTTT

clone_size: NA
j_call: TRBJ1-3
d_call: NA
v_call: TRBV7-8
cdr3_aa: CASSFSGVTGNTIYF
cdr3_nt: TGTGCCAGCAGCTTCTCAGGGGTTACTGGAAACACCATATATTTT

clone_size: NA
j_call: TRBJ1-2
d_call: NA
v_call: TRBV20-1
cdr3_aa: CSASQQEGYTF
cdr3_nt: TGCAGTGCTAGTCAACAGGAGGGCTACACCTTC

clone_size: few
j_call: TRBJ2-1
d_call: TRBD1
v_call: TRBV15
cdr3_aa: CATSGRDRGRDEQFF
cdr3_nt: TGTGCCACCAGCGGCCGGGACAGGGGCAGGGATGAGCAGTTCTTC

clone_size: NA
j_call: TRBJ1-1
d_call: TRBD1
v_call: TRBV5-1
cdr3_aa: CASSLPRQGLNTEAFF
cdr3_nt: TGCGCCAGCAGCTTACCCCGACAGGGCCTAAACACTGAAGCTTTCTTT

clone_size: NA
j_call: TRBJ1-2
d_call: TRBD1
v_call: TRBV18
cdr3_aa: CASLDFRGPQGKIYGYTF
cdr3_nt: TGTGCCAGCCTCGATTTCAGGGGGCCACAGGGGAAAATCTATGGCTACACCTTC

clone_size: NA
j_call: TRBJ2-5
d_call: TRBD1
v_call: TRBV5-1
cdr3_aa: CASSGQYQETQYF
cdr3_nt: TGCGCCAGCTCGGGACAGTACCAAGAGACCCAGTACTTC